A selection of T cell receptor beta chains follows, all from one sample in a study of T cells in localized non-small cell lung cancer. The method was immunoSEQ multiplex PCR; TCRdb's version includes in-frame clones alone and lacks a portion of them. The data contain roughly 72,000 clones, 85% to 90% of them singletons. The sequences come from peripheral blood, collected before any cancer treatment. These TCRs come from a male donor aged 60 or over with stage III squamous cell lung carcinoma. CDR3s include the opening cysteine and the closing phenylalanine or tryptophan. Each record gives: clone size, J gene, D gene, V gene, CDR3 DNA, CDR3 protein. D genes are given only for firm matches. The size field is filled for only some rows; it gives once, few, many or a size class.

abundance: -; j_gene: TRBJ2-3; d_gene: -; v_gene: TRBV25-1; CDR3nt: TGTGCCAGCAGTGAACCTAGGGGGACTAACTCAGATACGCAGTATTTT; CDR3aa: CASSEPRGTNSDTQYF
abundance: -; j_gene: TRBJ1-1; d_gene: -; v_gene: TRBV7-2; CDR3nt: TGTGCCAGCAGCTTAACGGAGTACACTGAAGCTTTCTTT; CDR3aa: CASSLTEYTEAFF
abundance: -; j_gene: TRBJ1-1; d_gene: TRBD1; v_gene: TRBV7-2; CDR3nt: TGTGCCAGCAGCCATTACTCCGGGACAGGCACTGAAGCTTTCTTT; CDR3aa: CASSHYSGTGTEAFF
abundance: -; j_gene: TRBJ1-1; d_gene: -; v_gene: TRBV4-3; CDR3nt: TGCGCCAGCAGCTTGACAGGGAACACTGAAGCTTTCTTT; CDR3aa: CASSLTGNTEAFF
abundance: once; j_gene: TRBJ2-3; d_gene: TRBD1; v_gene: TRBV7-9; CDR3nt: TGTGCCAGCAGCTTAGGGACAGGGGGCGCTCAGCCGCGGGAGAATACGCAGTATTTT; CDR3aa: CASSLGTGGAQPRENTQYF
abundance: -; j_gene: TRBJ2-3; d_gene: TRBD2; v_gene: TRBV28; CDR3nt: TGTGCCAGCAGTCCCTTAGCTAGCGGGGGGTCTAGCACAGATACGCAGTATTTT; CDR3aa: CASSPLASGGSSTDTQYF
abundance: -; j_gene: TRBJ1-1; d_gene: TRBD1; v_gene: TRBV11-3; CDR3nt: TGTGCCAGCAGCCAACAGGGGACTGAAGCTTTCTTT; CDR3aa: CASSQQGTEAFF
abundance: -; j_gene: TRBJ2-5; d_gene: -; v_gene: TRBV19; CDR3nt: TGTGCCAGTAGTTTCGGACGGCTCCAAGAGACCCAGTACTTC; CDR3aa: CASSFGRLQETQYF
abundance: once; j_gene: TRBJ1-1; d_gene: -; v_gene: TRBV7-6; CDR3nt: TGTGCCAGCAGCTTTAATCGCAGGATCACTGAAGCTTTCTTT; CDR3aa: CASSFNRRITEAFF
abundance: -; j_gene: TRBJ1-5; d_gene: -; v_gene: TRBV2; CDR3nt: TGTGCCAGCAGTGTGGCAGTTAATAGCAATCAGCCCCAGCATTTT; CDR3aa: CASSVAVNSNQPQHF
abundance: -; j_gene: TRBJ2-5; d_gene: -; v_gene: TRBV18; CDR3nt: TGTGCCAGCTCACCACCGGCAGGATTAGAAGAGACCCAGTACTTC; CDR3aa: CASSPPAGLEETQYF
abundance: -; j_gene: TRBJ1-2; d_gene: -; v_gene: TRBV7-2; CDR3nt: TGTGCCAGCGTTCGGGACGTAACCTATGGCTACACCTTC; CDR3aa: CASVRDVTYGYTF
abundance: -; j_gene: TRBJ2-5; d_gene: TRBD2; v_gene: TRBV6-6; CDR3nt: TGTGCCAGCAGTTCCGCGGGGGGGCCTCTGACCCAGTACTTC; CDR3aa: CASSSAGGPLTQYF
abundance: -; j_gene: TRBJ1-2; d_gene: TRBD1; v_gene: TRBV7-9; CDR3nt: TGTGCCAGCAGCTCCGGGACAGACTATGGCTACACCTTC; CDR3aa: CASSSGTDYGYTF
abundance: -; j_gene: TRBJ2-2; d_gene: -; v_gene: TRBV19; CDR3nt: TGTGCCAGTTCACAGTGGGGGGCTCGAAACACCGGGGAGCTGTTTTTT; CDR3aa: CASSQWGARNTGELFF
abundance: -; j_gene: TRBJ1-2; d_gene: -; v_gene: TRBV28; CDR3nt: TGTGCCAGCCTGGACGGGGCGAACTATGGCTACACCTTC; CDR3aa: CASLDGANYGYTF
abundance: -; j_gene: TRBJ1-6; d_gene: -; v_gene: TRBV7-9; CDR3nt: TGTGCCAGCAGCGTCCGGGTAGGAGAGTCACCCCTCCACTTT; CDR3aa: CASSVRVGESPLHF
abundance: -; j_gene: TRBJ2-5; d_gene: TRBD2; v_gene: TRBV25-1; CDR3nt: TGTGCCAGCAGTGAATATGGAGCGGGGCAGGAGACCCAGTACTTC; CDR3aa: CASSEYGAGQETQYF
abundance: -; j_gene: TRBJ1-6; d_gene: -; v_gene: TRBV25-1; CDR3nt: TGTGCCAGCAGTCAACTGGGGCTATATAATTCACCCCTCCACTTT; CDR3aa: CASSQLGLYNSPLHF
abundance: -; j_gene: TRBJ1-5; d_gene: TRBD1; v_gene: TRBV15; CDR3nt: TGTGCCACCCGCCCGGGACAGGGAATCAATCAGCCCCAGCATTTT; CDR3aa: CATRPGQGINQPQHF
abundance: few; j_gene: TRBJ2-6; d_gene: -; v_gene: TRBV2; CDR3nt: TGTGCCAGCAAGGCCTCTGGGGCCAACGTCCTGACTTTC; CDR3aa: CASKASGANVLTF
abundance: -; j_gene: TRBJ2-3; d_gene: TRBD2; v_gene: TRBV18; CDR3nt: TGTGCCAGTCACCCCCCAGGGCGGGGGGGCCGAGGCGGAGATACGCAGTATTTT; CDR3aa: CASHPPGRGGRGGDTQYF
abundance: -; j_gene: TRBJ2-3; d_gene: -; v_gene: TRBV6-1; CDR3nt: TGTGCCAGCAGAGAGGACTCGACCAGCACAGATACGCAGTATTTT; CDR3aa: CASREDSTSTDTQYF
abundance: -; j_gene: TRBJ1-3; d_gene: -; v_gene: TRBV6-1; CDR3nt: TGTGCCAGCAGTGAACAGGGGCTGGGGAGGAGGGCTGGAAACACCATATATTTT; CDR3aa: CASSEQGLGRRAGNTIYF
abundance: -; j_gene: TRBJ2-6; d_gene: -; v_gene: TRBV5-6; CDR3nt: TGTGCCAGCAGCTTGAGGGGTTATGGGGCCAACGTCCTGACTTTC; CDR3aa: CASSLRGYGANVLTF
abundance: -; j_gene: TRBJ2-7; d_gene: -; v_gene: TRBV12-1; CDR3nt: TGTGCCAGCAGCTTTGGGGGGGACGGAAGCTTC; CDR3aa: CASSFGGDGSF
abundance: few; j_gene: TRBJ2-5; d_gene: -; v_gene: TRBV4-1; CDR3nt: TGCGCCAGCAGCCAAGATTGGGCAGGGGTAGAGACCCAGTACTTC; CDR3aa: CASSQDWAGVETQYF
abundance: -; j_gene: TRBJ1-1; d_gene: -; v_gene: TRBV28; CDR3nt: TGTGCCAGCAGAAGTATGCAGGGCTGGTCTGAAGCTTTCTTT; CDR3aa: CASRSMQGWSEAFF
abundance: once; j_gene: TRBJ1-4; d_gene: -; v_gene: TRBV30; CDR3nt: TGTGCCTGGAGGGATAGGGGAGGAAAACTGTTTTTT; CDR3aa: CAWRDRGGKLFF
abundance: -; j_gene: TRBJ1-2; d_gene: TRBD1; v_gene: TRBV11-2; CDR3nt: TGTGCCAGCAGCGCCACAGGGGGCATTAACTATGGCTACACCTTC; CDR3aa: CASSATGGINYGYTF
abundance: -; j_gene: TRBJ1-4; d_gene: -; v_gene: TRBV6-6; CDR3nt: TGTGCCAGCAGTAGTATTCAGGGCTCCAAACTGTTTTTT; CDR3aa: CASSSIQGSKLFF
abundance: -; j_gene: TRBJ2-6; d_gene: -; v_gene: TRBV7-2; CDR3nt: TGTGCCAGCAGCTTAGACAGGGCATCTGGGGCCAACGTCCTGACTTTC; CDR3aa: CASSLDRASGANVLTF
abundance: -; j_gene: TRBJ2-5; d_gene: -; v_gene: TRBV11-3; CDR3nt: TGTGCCAGCAGCTCTGGCCCGAGGGAGACCCAGTACTTC; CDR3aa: CASSSGPRETQYF
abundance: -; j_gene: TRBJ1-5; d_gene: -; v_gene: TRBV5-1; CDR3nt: TGCGCCAGCAGCTTGACCACCAGGGACTATAGCAATCAGCCCCAGCATTTT; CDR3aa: CASSLTTRDYSNQPQHF
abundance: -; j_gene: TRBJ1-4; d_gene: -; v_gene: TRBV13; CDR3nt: TGTGCCAGCAGCTCCCGGACTGGAGGCGGTAATGAAAAACTGTTTTTT; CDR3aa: CASSSRTGGGNEKLFF
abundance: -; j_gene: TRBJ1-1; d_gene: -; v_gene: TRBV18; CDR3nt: TGTGCCAGCTCACCGTTAGGGGACACTGAAGCTTTCTTT; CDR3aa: CASSPLGDTEAFF
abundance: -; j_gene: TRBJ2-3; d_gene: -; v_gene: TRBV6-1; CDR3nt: TGTGCCAGCATGAGGGGAACAGATACGCAGTATTTT; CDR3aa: CASMRGTDTQYF